These 20 T cell receptor beta chains originate from one sample sequenced in a study of shared clonotypes between healthy human individuals. Clones were sequenced by immunoSEQ multiplex PCR, and TCRdb holds only the in-frame ones, with some missing. The sample lists some 2,000,000 clones, about 94% occurring once. CD45RO-negative, CCR7-positively selected cells formed the naive CD8 fraction, excluding terminally differentiated effector memory CD45RA+ cells. The sample was naive CD8+ T cells sorted from blood. Receptors originate from a man aged 18-30 years in good health.

The chain employs TRBV4-2 and TRBJ2-7, with D unresolved. Germline V gene lookup returns CDR1 LGHNA and CDR2 YNFKEQ. V lost 2 bases and J 0 bases, leaving 17 bases between the germline ends. This CDR3 contains 17 residues. The CDR3 loop is CASSQSLSLSSSYEQYF. CDR3 bases: TGTGCCAGCAGCCAATCTCTGTCTCTATCAAGCTCCTACGAGCAGTACTTC.

Turning to this clone: Additional DNA sequences in this sample encode the identical CDR3. V usage is TRBV7-2 and J usage is TRBJ1-1; D call uncertain. The CDR3 has 13 amino acids. Germline CDR1 reads SGHTA; CDR2 reads FQGNSA. The V end lost 1 base, the J end lost 1 base, and 4 bases lay between the germline ends. CDR3 coding DNA: TGTGCCAGCAGCTTAGGATGGAACACTGAAGCTTTCTTT. This gives the protein CASSLGWNTEAFF.

This clone was seen a single time. The rearrangement joins TRBV11-2 to TRBJ2-5; 7 nucleotides agree with TRBD1. Germline loops: CDR1 SGHAT, CDR2 FQNNGV. The CDR3 runs 16 residues. J was trimmed by 2 bases and V by 3 bases; bases with no gene match: 9. The CDR3 protein is CASSFLREQGQETQYF. The CDR3 nucleotides read TGTGCCAGCAGCTTCTTAAGAGAACAGGGGCAAGAGACCCAGTACTTC.

This chain links TRBV27 with TRBJ1-2; D ambiguous. The CDR3 has 13 amino acids. V lost 5 bases, J lost 7 bases, and 14 bases lay in between. CDR1 and CDR2 (germline): MNHEY, SMNVEV (reference sequence). CDR3 coding DNA: TGTGCCAGCAGTCCTGCCGTTGGCGCTGGCTACACCTTC. It is translated as CASSPAVGAGYTF.

The genes are TRBV6-1 and TRBJ1-1; TRBD1 matches 8 bases. Per the germline V gene, CDR1 is MNHNS and CDR2 is SASEGT. V lost 4 bases, J lost 2 bases, and 6 bases stayed unmatched. CDR3 size: 15 residues. In DNA form, the CDR3 reads TGTGCCAGCAGTGGCCACAGGGGGATCAACACTGAAGCTTTCTTT. Translated, it gives CASSGHRGINTEAFF.

This rearrangement joins TRBV4-1 to TRBJ1-2, with D unresolved. The V and J ends lost 0 bases and 4 bases respectively, with 21 bases between them. Germline loops: CDR1 MGHRA, CDR2 YSYEKL. The CDR3 contains 18 residues. The CDR3 nucleotides read TGCGCCAGCAGCCAAGATTTATCGGCCGGAATATCGGGCTATGGCTACACCTTC. It codes for CASSQDLSAGISGYGYTF.

This clone was recorded only once. Other DNA sequences in the same sample also yield this CDR3. The chain uses TRBV4-1 and TRBJ2-7, with a tentative D call TRBD2 (6 bases). Looked up from germline, CDR1 is MGHRA and CDR2 is YSYEKL. V was shortened by 1 base and J by 4 bases, with 14 bases between the two germline ends. This CDR3 has 15 residues. The DNA for the CDR3 is TGCGCCAGCAGCCAAGCGGGGGTCGGAGGGTACGAGCAGTACTTC. Residues: CASSQAGVGGYEQYF.

The genes are TRBV27 and TRBJ2-7; possibly TRBD2 for D (5 bases). Germline V gives CDR1 MNHEY, CDR2 SMNVEV (reference sequence). Trimming cost V 3 bases and J 0 bases, with 24 bases left between them. The CDR3 contains 19 residues. The CDR3 DNA sequence: TGTGCCAGCAGTTTTGGACTCGCCTTAATCGGGGAGAGCTCCTACGAGCAGTACTTC. Its protein is CASSFGLALIGESSYEQYF.

This rearrangement joins TRBV9 to TRBJ2-7; possible D gene TRBD2, 6 bases. This CDR3 is 14 amino acids long. The V end was cut by 3 bases, the J end by 4 bases, with 14 bases between. Germline-derived CDR1 and CDR2 are SGDLS and YYNGEE. The CDR3, as DNA: TGTGCCAGCAGCGAGGGACTCCCTGGGTACGAGCAGTACTTC. Encoded protein: CASSEGLPGYEQYF.

The V and J genes are TRBV27 and TRBJ1-1; D is perhaps TRBD1 (5 bases). The CDR3 spans 12 residues. Trimming cost V 8 bases and J 5 bases, with 12 bases left between them. CDR1 and CDR2 from the germline V gene are MNHEY and SMNVEV (reference sequence). The CDR3 spells CASGLGRTEAFF. Written as DNA, the CDR3 is TGTGCCAGCGGGTTGGGGCGAACTGAAGCTTTCTTT.

The CDR3 coding sequence is TGTGCCAGCAGCTCGACCGGGACTAGGGGCAATGAGCAGTTCTTC. This gives the protein CASSSTGTRGNEQFF. This chain connects TRBV7-9 to TRBJ2-1; 8 bases line up with TRBD2. Germline CDR1 reads SEHNR; CDR2 reads FQNEAQ (reference sequence). This CDR3 spans 15 amino acids. V lost 4 bases, J lost 6 bases, and 8 bases stayed unmatched.

The V gene is TRBV30, the J gene TRBJ2-7; D is possibly TRBD1 (8 bases). V dropped 0 bases and J dropped 4 bases, with 16 bases sitting between them. Germline V gives CDR1 GTSNPN, CDR2 SVGIG (reference sequence). This CDR3 comprises 15 residues. The CDR3 sequence: CAWSVQGGLPYEQYF. DNA for the CDR3: TGTGCCTGGAGTGTACAGGGGGGGCTACCTTACGAGCAGTACTTC.

As to this clone: Distinct nucleotide sequences in the sample also encode this CDR3. The chain combines TRBV27 with TRBJ2-7; D gene uncertain. This CDR3 has 13 amino acids. Trimming removed 0 bases at V and 2 bases at J, with 5 bases between. Germline lookup yields CDR1 MNHEY and CDR2 SMNVEV (reference sequence). The CDR3 nucleotides read TGTGCCAGCAGTTTATCTCCTACCTACGAGCAGTACTTC. This sequence encodes CASSLSPTYEQYF.

This clone was detected only once. CDR3 in DNA: TGTGCCAGCAGTGACTCGGGACCCATTGAGGATCAGCCCCAGCATTTT. Protein product: CASSDSGPIEDQPQHF. This chain joins TRBV6-4 and TRBJ1-5; possible D gene TRBD1, 5 bases. CDR3 length: 16 amino acids. Germline-derived CDR1 and CDR2 are MRHNA and SNTAGT. Trimming stripped 0 bases from V and 5 bases from J, with 14 bases between.

The CDR3 nucleotides read TGTGCCAGCAACAGCGGGTTATACAATGAGCAGTTCTTC. Protein sequence: CASNSGLYNEQFF. The chain joins TRBV27 to TRBJ2-1; the D gene is possibly TRBD2 (6 bases). V was cut by 7 bases and J by 4 bases, with 11 bases left in between. The CDR3 loop spans 13 amino acids. Germline V CDR1 and CDR2: MNHEY, SMNVEV (reference sequence).

The gene calls are TRBV4-1 and TRBJ2-1; D uncertain. Germline lookup yields CDR1 MGHRA and CDR2 YSYEKL. Deletions cut 0 bases from V and 6 bases from J, with 9 bases between. CDR3 size: 14 residues. In nucleotides, the CDR3 is TGCGCCAGCAGCCAAGAAGGCGAATCCAATGAGCAGTTCTTC. Protein: CASSQEGESNEQFF.

The chain is built from TRBV4-3 and TRBJ1-1, with D possibly matching TRBD1 (5 bases). The CDR3 runs to 15 residues. V lost 4 bases, J lost 6 bases, and 18 bases lay in between. CDR1 and CDR2 (germline): LGHNA, YSLEER. CDR3 DNA: TGCGCCAGCAGCCGCCCCGGGGCAGGTAGCGCTGAAGCTTTCTTT. This encodes CASSRPGAGSAEAFF.

This clone was observed once. The chain carries TRBV5-1 and TRBJ2-3; D may be TRBD2 (6 bases). The CDR3 is 15 amino acids. Looked up from germline, CDR1 is SGHRS and CDR2 is YFSETQ. Trimming removed 4 bases at V and 1 base at J, with 13 bases between. CDR3 sequence reads: CASSGRPSGTDTQYF. The DNA of the CDR3 is TGCGCCAGCAGCGGTCGGCCTAGCGGCACAGATACGCAGTATTTT.

This rearrangement joins TRBV19 to TRBJ2-1; D possibly corresponds to TRBD1 (6 bases). CDR1 is LNHDA and CDR2 is SQIVND in the germline V gene (reference sequence). Trimming shortened V by 5 bases and J by 5 bases, and 19 bases separated the two germline ends. This CDR3 has 16 residues. The CDR3 protein is CASSSAGTPYHNEQFF. DNA of the CDR3: TGTGCCAGTAGTTCGGCCGGGACACCGTACCACAATGAGCAGTTCTTC.

This clone was seen once. J is TRBJ1-2 and V is TRBV23-1; 7 bases align to TRBD1. TRBV23-1 is marked as an open reading frame, function uncertain. The J segment lost 2 bases and the V segment lost 0 bases, leaving 15 bases of the junction unmatched. This CDR3 has 19 amino acids. Here the CDR3 DNA reads TGCGCCAGCAGTCAATCGGAGACAGGGCCCCCTGCCAGGAACTATGGCTACACCTTC. Translation: CASSQSETGPPARNYGYTF.